These 23 T cell receptor beta chains share one sample of origin, sequenced in a study of T cell responses to AZD1222 COVID-19 vaccine. Data came from immunoSEQ multiplex PCR; TCRdb stores just in-frame clones and leaves some out. The sample consists of roughly 100,000 clones, 70% to 90% of them appearing once. Specimen: peripheral blood, collected on day 0 of AZD1222 vaccination. The source of these receptors is an adult in good health.

The rearrangement links TRBV7-9 to TRBJ1-5, with TRBD1 as a possible D gene (6 bases). Trimming took off 5 bases at V and 9 bases at J, with 14 bases between the two ends. Germline values: CDR1 SEHNR, CDR2 FQNEAQ (reference sequence). This CDR3 comprises 13 residues. CDR3 residues: CASSTQGSGPQHF. CDR3 coding DNA: TGTGCCAGCAGCACGCAGGGGTCGGGGCCCCAGCATTTT.

The CDR3 loop reads CASSSSGGRKETQYF. The DNA of the CDR3 is TGTGCCAGCAGCTCAAGTGGGGGGAGGAAAGAGACCCAGTACTTC. The rearrangement links TRBV13 to TRBJ2-5; a weak D match, TRBD2 (6 bases). This CDR3 comprises 15 residues. CDR1 is PRHDT, CDR2 FYEKMQ, per germline (reference sequence). V lost 4 bases, J lost 3 bases, and 15 bases lay in between.

V is TRBV5-5 and J is TRBJ1-1, with TRBD1 identical over 10 bases. The CDR3 has 16 amino acids. Trimming at V came to 4 bases and at J to 6 bases, leaving 12 bases not matched to a gene. Germline values: CDR1 SGHKS, CDR2 YYEKEE (reference sequence). The CDR3 nucleotides read TGTGCCAGCAGCCCCAGGGACAGGGGAGAAGGGGCTGAAGCTTTCTTT. This codes for CASSPRDRGEGAEAFF.

The genes are TRBV6-1 and TRBJ1-4, with TRBD1 matching over 10 bases. After removal of 3 bases from V and 7 bases from J, the junction contained 5 bases not matched to a gene. CDR3 length: 15 residues. Germline V gene data show CDR1 as MNHNS and CDR2 as SASEGT. CDR3 nucleotides: TGTGCCAGCAGTGACAGGGACAGGGGTGGTGAAAAACTGTTTTTT. This encodes CASSDRDRGGEKLFF.

DNA for the CDR3: TGCAGCGTTGAAGATCTGGACGGCTACACCTTC. This codes for CSVEDLDGYTF. The chain carries TRBV29-1 and TRBJ1-2; D gene ambiguous. This CDR3 region has 11 residues. The germline V gene encodes CDR1 SQVTM and CDR2 ANQGSEA. Trimming stripped 0 bases from V and 8 bases from J, with 7 bases between.

The V gene is TRBV18, the J gene TRBJ2-2; possible D gene TRBD2, 6 bases. Germline assignment: CDR1 KGHSH and CDR2 LQKENI. The CDR3 spans 16 residues. V lost 6 bases and J lost 0, with 14 bases in between. CDR3 residues: CASSINAGPNTGELFF. The CDR3 DNA reads as TGTGCCAGCTCCATCAACGCGGGACCGAACACCGGGGAGCTGTTTTTT.

The chain recombines TRBV3-1 (or the pseudogene TRBV3-2) with TRBJ2-3, with D tentatively TRBD1 (5 bases). From germline, CDR1 is LGHDT and CDR2 YNNKEL (reference sequence). This CDR3 comprises 15 residues. Trimming removed 0 bases from V and 1 base from J, with 8 bases in between. CDR3 protein: CASSQDVGGTDTQYF. CDR3 in DNA: TGTGCCAGCAGCCAAGATGTAGGGGGCACAGATACGCAGTATTTT.

The J gene is TRBJ1-2, the V gene TRBV19, with 11 bases that match TRBD1. The CDR3 contains 15 residues. CDR1 and CDR2 (germline): LNHDA, SQIVND (reference sequence). V shed 1 base, J shed 7 bases, and the junction held 5 bases outside the gene matches. This chain's CDR3 is CASSIVGQGASGYTF. CDR3 nucleotide sequence: TGTGCCAGTAGTATAGTAGGACAGGGGGCATCTGGCTACACCTTC.

This chain uses TRBV25-1 with TRBJ2-5, with D tentatively TRBD2 (5 bases). The germline gives CDR1 MGHDK, CDR2 SYGVNS. CDR3 length equals 14 residues. The V gene lost 3 bases and the J gene lost 5 bases, with 13 bases spanning the gap. The CDR3 sequence: CASSEPGVRETQYF. CDR3 bases: TGTGCCAGCAGTGAGCCCGGGGTTCGGGAGACCCAGTACTTC.

The sample holds one count of this clone. This chain uses TRBV19 with TRBJ2-3, with TRBD2 matching 9 bases. The CDR3 consists of 16 residues. The germline V gene encodes CDR1 LNHDA and CDR2 SQIVND (reference sequence). Unmatched junction bases numbered 9, after V lost 4 bases and J lost 4 bases. The CDR3 DNA is TGTGCCAGTAGTAGGGGTAGCGGGGGACAATCAGATACGCAGTATTTT. Protein sequence: CASSRGSGGQSDTQYF.

CDR3 bases: TGTGCCAGCAGTGGGGGACAAGCTAGTACAGATACGCAGTATTTT. It yields the protein CASSGGQASTDTQYF. The chain employs TRBV28 and TRBJ2-3; the D gene is possibly TRBD1 (6 bases). V lost 5 bases and J lost 3, with 15 bases in between. This CDR3 comprises 15 residues. CDR1 is MDHEN, CDR2 SYDVKM, per germline.

The gene calls are TRBV4-2 and TRBJ1-4, with no clear D. The CDR3 length is 16 residues. V dropped 0 bases and J dropped 4 bases, with 12 bases sitting between them. Germline loops: CDR1 LGHNA, CDR2 YNFKEQ. The CDR3 is CASSQDVWRGNEKLFF. In nucleotides, the CDR3 is TGTGCCAGCAGCCAAGATGTGTGGCGTGGTAATGAAAAACTGTTTTTT.

The chain couples TRBV6-4 to TRBJ1-2; possible D gene TRBD1, 5 bases. Between the trimmed V and J ends, which lost 7 bases and 4 bases, there was a span of 25 bases. CDR3 size: 17 residues. CDR1 and CDR2 from the germline V gene are MRHNA and SNTAGT. The CDR3 region has the DNA TGTGCCAGCATCACGCACCCCGTTGCAGGGTTAACCTATGGCTACACCTTC. This gives the protein CASITHPVAGLTYGYTF.

The chain is built from TRBV3-1 (or the pseudogene TRBV3-2) and TRBJ2-5; D may be TRBD1 (6 bases). The V gene's germline CDR1 is LGHDT and CDR2 YNNKEL (reference sequence). Trimming left V 6 bases short and J 2 bases short, with 19 bases between. The CDR3 runs 16 residues. CDR3 nucleotides: TGTGCCAGCAGACTAAGGACTGACAGGCCTCAAGAGACCCAGTACTTC. Its translation is CASRLRTDRPQETQYF.

This chain links TRBV7-9 with TRBJ1-1; D not certain. Germline V CDR1 and CDR2: SEHNR, FQNEAQ (reference sequence). CDR3 size: 16 residues. Trimming stripped 4 bases from V and 0 bases from J, with 15 bases between. CDR3 DNA: TGTGCCAGCAGCTCTTACCCGCTGGACGTGAACACTGAAGCTTTCTTT. This sequence encodes CASSSYPLDVNTEAFF.

The rearrangement links TRBV12-3 or TRBV12-4 to TRBJ1-4, with D hard to call. The CDR3 spans 11 residues. The germline V and J ends were trimmed by 6 bases and 12 bases, with 11 bases remaining between them. The CDR3 DNA is TGTGCCAGCAGCCGCAACGGGGAACTGTTTTTT. Its translation is CASSRNGELFF.

This clone has only one observation. The CDR3 DNA reads as TGTGCCAGCAGTTTTTATGGCTCTGAAGCTTTCTTT. As protein: CASSFYGSEAFF. The chain is built from TRBV6-5 and TRBJ1-1; D unclear. The CDR3 is 12 residues long. Germline V gene sequence: CDR1 MNHEY, CDR2 SVGAGI. The germline V and J ends were trimmed by 4 bases and 6 bases, with 9 bases remaining between them.

The chain has TRBV7-2 and TRBJ1-4; D not certain. From germline, CDR1 is SGHTA and CDR2 FQGNSA. The CDR3 covers 14 residues. Trimming took 2 bases from V and 3 from J, leaving 7 bases between them. DNA of the CDR3: TGTGCCAGCAGCTTATACCGCCCTAATGAAAAACTGTTTTTT. Its translation is CASSLYRPNEKLFF.

The count of this clone is one. This chain joins TRBV5-8 and TRBJ2-7, with 8 positions matching TRBD1. Germline V gene sequence: CDR1 SGHTS, CDR2 YDEGEE. The V segment lost 0 bases and the J segment 7 bases; nucleotides outside the gene matches: 9. This CDR3 has 15 residues. CDR3 region: CASSLGPGGAEEQYF. CDR3 nucleotide sequence: TGTGCCAGCAGCTTGGGTCCAGGGGGCGCGGAGGAGCAGTACTTC. Based on the CDR3 plus reference TRBV5-8 and TRBJ2-7, the full variable domain is EAGVTQSPTHLIKTRGQQATLRCSPISGHTSVYWYQQALGLGLQFLLWYDEGEERNRGNFPPRFSGRQFPNYSSELNVNALELEDSALYLCASSLGPGGAEEQYFGPGTRLTVT.

This clone was seen a handful of times. V is TRBV6-5 and J is TRBJ1-2; 9 nucleotides agree with TRBD1. The V and J ends lost 5 bases and 6 bases, in that order; junction bases with no gene match: 7. The CDR3 consists of 14 residues. Per the germline V gene, CDR1 is MNHEY and CDR2 is SVGAGI. The CDR3 sequence: CASSPVGQGHGYTF. The CDR3 region has the DNA TGTGCCAGCAGTCCAGTTGGACAGGGGCATGGCTACACCTTC.

This clone was seen a few times. J is TRBJ2-6 and V is TRBV9; D might be TRBD2 (6 bases). Germline-derived CDR1 and CDR2 are SGDLS and YYNGEE. The CDR3 is made up of 17 amino acids. Trimming shortened V by 0 bases and J by 2 bases, and 12 bases separated the two germline ends. CDR3 protein: CASSVDAGTAGANVLTF. CDR3 nucleotide sequence: TGTGCCAGCAGCGTAGATGCGGGAACGGCTGGGGCCAACGTCCTGACTTTC.

The chain employs TRBV7-2 and TRBJ1-4; D call uncertain. The germline V gene has CDR1 SGHTA and CDR2 FQGNSA. The CDR3 runs 15 residues. The ends were cut back, 2 bases at V and 0 bases at J, with 7 bases in the middle. CDR3 sequence: CASSLQIATNEKLFF. DNA for the CDR3: TGTGCCAGCAGCTTACAGATTGCAACTAATGAAAAACTGTTTTTT.

The chain links TRBV7-9 to TRBJ1-3, with unresolved D. The V and J ends lost 1 base and 1 base respectively, with 5 bases between them. Germline CDR1 SEHNR, CDR2 FQNEAQ (reference sequence). This CDR3 is built from 14 residues. The CDR3 loop is CASSLGGSGNTIYF. The CDR3 DNA sequence: TGTGCCAGCAGCTTAGGGGGTTCTGGAAACACCATATATTTT. The full variable domain, completed using reference TRBV7-9 and TRBJ1-3, is DTGVSQNPRHKITKRGQNVTFRCDPISEHNRLYWYRQTLGQGPEFLTYFQNEAQLEKSRLLSDRFSAERPKGSFSTLEIQRTEQGDSAMYLCASSLGGSGNTIYFGEGSWLTVV.